This record covers a single T cell receptor (beta chain). Its antigen is unknown. These data originate in a study of OX40 agonist ivuxolimab in advanced cancers. The assay was immunoSEQ multiplex PCR, and TCRdb's table has in-frame clones only and misses some. The sample includes about 23,000 clones, around 84% of them seen just once. Exclusion of a patient followed from autoimmune disease history or systemic immunosuppression. General observations from the study: The CD4+ and CD8+ T cells in the blood had expanded clonally by week 6 at 0.1 to 3.0 mg/kg. Relative to CD4+ cells, CD8+ T cells on average had more expanded clones. Antigen targets of the expanded peripheral T cells went undetermined.

There are 11 residues in the CDR3. V gave up 4 bases and J gave up 4 bases, with 5 bases separating them. CDR1 is PRHDT and CDR2 is FYEKMQ in the germline V gene (reference sequence). V and J are TRBV13 and TRBJ2-7; D call uncertain. This specimen was CD4+ or CD8+ T cells sorted from blood, taken in a trial of the OX40 agonist ivuxolimab. This receptor was identified in an adult with an advanced solid tumor such as melanoma, head and neck, liver or kidney cancer. CDR3 nucleotide sequence: TGTGCCAGCAGCTCTAAGTACGAGCAGTACTTC. Its translation: CASSSKYEQYF.